These 16 T cell receptor beta chains were all obtained from the same sample, sequenced in a study of post-analysis software for immune sequencing data. Whole-study results and caveats: TRBV5-6, TRBV5-1 and TRBV20-1 belonged to a set of roughly 5 TRBV segments that were more frequent in patients than controls.

Antigen specificity for these receptors is unknown. Built from TCR beta cDNA, the libraries had unique molecular identifiers in them. TCRdb used MiXCR to reprocess the PCR reads, holding one entry per CDR3 protein. Of about 820,000 distinct CDR3 sequences listed, approximately 53% are singletons. The sample was blood. These TCRs come from a girl aged 10-17 years with multiple sclerosis.

The rearrangement joins TRBV6-5 to TRBJ2-5; 9 bases match TRBD2. The DNA end lines up better with TRBJ2-7; the J call may be wrong. The CDR3 contains 15 residues. Per germline, CDR1 MNHEY and CDR2 SVGAGI. CDR3 protein: CASSPGTSNVYEQYF. For the CDR3, the DNA is TGTGCCAGCAGTCCAGGGACTAGCAATGTCTACGAGCAGTACTTC.

In its sample, this clonotype was seen a few times. The chain combines TRBV29-1 with TRBJ1-2, with TRBD1 as a possible D gene (6 bases). The CDR3 totals 13 residues. The V gene's germline CDR1 is SQVTM and CDR2 ANQGSEA. V lost 7 bases and J lost 3, with 15 bases in between. CDR3 protein: CSAVGGLDYGYTF. The CDR3 nucleotides are TGCAGCGCAGTGGGGGGGCTTGACTATGGCTACACCTTC. The whole variable domain, filled in from reference TRBV29-1 and TRBJ1-2, reads SAVISQKPSRDICQRGTSLTIQCQVDSQVTMMFWYRQQPGQSLTLIATANQGSEATYESGFVIDKFPISRPNLTFSTLTVSNMSPEDSSIYLCSAVGGLDYGYTFGSGTRLTVV.

This clonotype was detected only once. The rearrangement joins TRBV4-1 to TRBJ2-7; 7 bases align to TRBD2. Germline CDR1 and CDR2: MGHRA and YSYEKL. Germline trimming cut 4 bases from V and 4 bases from J; bases unmatched to any gene: 10. This CDR3 region has 15 residues. The CDR3 nucleotides are TGCGCCAGCAGCCGCGGGCTAGCGGTTACTTACGAGCAGTACTTC. Protein product: CASSRGLAVTYEQYF.

The rearrangement links TRBV10-3 to TRBJ1-5, with D maybe TRBD1 (5 bases). V lost 1 base to trimming and J lost 7 bases, with 14 bases between them. Per germline, CDR1 ENHRY and CDR2 SYGVKD. The CDR3 covers 15 residues. Here the CDR3 reads CAISEWGGTKQPQHF. The CDR3 region has the DNA TGTGCCATCAGTGAGTGGGGGGGAACGAAGCAGCCCCAGCATTTT.

The chain recombines TRBV2 with TRBJ2-1, with unresolved D. CDR3 length: 16 amino acids. Germline V gene lookup returns CDR1 SNHLY and CDR2 FYNNEI. V lost 0 bases and J 8 bases, leaving 17 bases between the germline ends. The CDR3 sequence: CASSEAGGQPVDEQFF. The CDR3 DNA sequence: TGTGCCAGCAGTGAAGCCGGCGGCCAGCCGGTGGATGAGCAGTTCTTC.

The rearrangement uses TRBV10-3 and TRBJ2-7; TRBD1 matches at 10 bases. This CDR3 region has 15 residues. J gave up 4 bases and V 2 bases, and 5 bases lay outside the gene matches. Germline loops: CDR1 ENHRY, CDR2 SYGVKD. The CDR3 DNA reads TGTGCCATCAGTGAGCCCCGGGACAGGGGATACGAGCAGTACTTC. It specifies CAISEPRDRGYEQYF.

This clonotype was found a few times. The CDR3 DNA reads TGTGCCAGCAGTTACTCTAGGGCTAGCCAAGTCCACGAGCAGTACTTC. Translating gives CASSYSRASQVHEQYF. The gene calls are TRBV6-6 and TRBJ2-7; TRBD2 is a possible D gene (5 bases). CDR1 MNHNY and CDR2 SVGAGI come from the germline V gene (reference sequence). The CDR3 loop spans 16 amino acids. V lost 0 bases to trimming and J lost 5 bases, with 17 bases between them.

The chain joins TRBV29-1 to TRBJ2-3; D gene ambiguous. Trimming cost V 4 bases and J 4 bases, with 9 bases left between them. This CDR3 region has 12 residues. Germline V CDR1 and CDR2: SQVTM, ANQGSEA. CDR3 coding DNA: TGCAGCGTTGTTGGCCGCTCAGATACGCAGTATTTT. This encodes CSVVGRSDTQYF.

The CDR3 sequence: CASNPGTGLGEQYF. The CDR3 DNA is TGTGCCAGCAATCCGGGGACAGGCCTCGGCGAGCAGTACTTC. The chain joins TRBV2 to TRBJ2-7; 8 bases are shared with TRBD1. V shed 7 bases and J 6 bases; nucleotides not matched to a gene: 11. The CDR3 has 14 amino acids. CDR1 SNHLY and CDR2 FYNNEI come from the germline V gene.

This chain uses TRBV7-9 with TRBJ2-3; no reliable D call. Germline V lookup: CDR1 SEHNR, CDR2 FQNEAQ (reference sequence). This CDR3 contains 14 residues. V was shortened by 7 bases and J by 0 bases, with 11 bases between the two germline ends. The CDR3 spells CASTEVVSTDTQYF. CDR3 nucleotides: TGTGCCAGCACCGAGGTGGTTAGCACAGATACGCAGTATTTT.

The J gene is TRBJ1-1, the V gene TRBV20-1, with no clear D. This CDR3 contains 12 residues. CDR1 is DFQATT and CDR2 is SNEGSKA in the germline V gene (reference sequence). Trimming removed 4 bases at V and 1 base at J, with 7 bases between. CDR3 sequence: CSAKEGNTEAFF. Written as DNA, the CDR3 is TGCAGTGCTAAGGAGGGGAACACTGAAGCTTTCTTT.

This clonotype was detected only a few times. The chain carries TRBV5-1 and TRBJ2-7; tentatively, D is TRBD1 (6 bases). This CDR3 comprises 14 residues. V was trimmed by 2 bases and J by 3 bases, leaving 12 bases between them. Germline-derived CDR1 and CDR2 are SGHRS and YFSETQ. The CDR3 coding sequence is TGCGCCAGCAGCTTCCTGGGGGCTATCTACGAGCAGTACTTC. It translates to CASSFLGAIYEQYF.

This clonotype came up a few times. The chain employs TRBV11-3 and TRBJ2-7; perhaps TRBD1 as D (6 bases). The CDR3 length is 15 residues. Germline loops: CDR1 SGHNT, CDR2 YENEEA. Trimming cost V 4 bases and J 4 bases, with 17 bases left between them. Here the CDR3 DNA reads TGTGCCAGCAGCTCTGGGGGCGTCCCCAGATACGAGCAGTACTTC. It encodes CASSSGGVPRYEQYF.

This clonotype was seen a few times. The chain uses TRBV20-1 and TRBJ2-4, with a weak D call TRBD2 (6 bases). The CDR3 extends over 15 amino acids. The V end was cut by 1 base, the J end by 0 bases, with 10 bases between. CDR1 is DFQATT and CDR2 is SNEGSKA in the germline V gene (reference sequence). CDR3 residues: CSARAPAGAKNIQYF. The CDR3 coding sequence is TGCAGTGCTAGAGCCCCAGCGGGAGCCAAAAACATTCAGTACTTC.

This chain connects TRBV7-6 to TRBJ2-1, with 8 bases lining up with TRBD2. Trimming took 3 bases from V and 0 from J; bases not matched to a gene: 7. CDR1 and CDR2 (germline): SGHVS, FNYEAQ. The CDR3 totals 17 residues. The CDR3 here is CASSLSPLAVSYNEQFF. The DNA for the CDR3 is TGTGCCAGCAGCTTGTCCCCACTAGCGGTCTCCTACAATGAGCAGTTCTTC. Using reference TRBV7-6 and TRBJ2-1 for the parts outside the CDR3, the full variable domain is GAGVSQSPRYKVTKRGQDVALRCDPISGHVSLYWYRQALGQGPEFLTYFNYEAQQDKSGLPNDRFSAERPEGSISTLTIQRTEQRDSAMYRCASSLSPLAVSYNEQFFGPGTRLTVL.

Here the CDR3 reads CASSLVHLSQGRLPGELFF. The CDR3 DNA reads TGTGCCAGCAGTTTAGTCCATTTGTCCCAGGGGCGCCTCCCCGGGGAGCTGTTTTTT. The chain has TRBV12-3 or TRBV12-4 and TRBJ2-2; TRBD1 might be the D (6 bases). The CDR3 covers 19 residues. V was shortened by 1 base and J by 6 bases, with 24 bases between the two germline ends.